There are a few counts of the clone carrying this T cell receptor (beta chain). The CDR3 spans 13 residues. Germline V gene data show CDR1 as MNHNS and CDR2 as SASEGT. V trimming: 4 bases; J trimming: 6 bases; junction bases outside the gene matches: 4. The data derive from a study of patients and donors after allogeneic stem cell transplantation. One entry per CDR3 protein results from TCRdb running MiXCR on the RT-PCR reads. This sample has 200,000 to 250,000 distinct CDR3 sequences, with roughly 13% found just once. Source material: blood, either unsorted or a sorted T cell fraction (not recorded which). This clonotype was sampled from a human donor who was either an allogeneic HSCT recipient or a stem cell or donor lymphocyte infusion donor (not recorded which). It is not recorded whose cells these are; they may come from a transplant donor. This chain connects TRBV6-1 to TRBJ1-1; 8 bases agree with TRBD1. CDR3 in amino acids: CASSAQGAPEAFF. CDR3 nucleotide sequence: TGTGCCAGCAGTGCGCAGGGGGCTCCTGAAGCTTTCTTT.